These T cell receptor beta chains were read from a single sample in a study of blood T cell repertoires in COVID-19. Profiled with immunoSEQ multiplex PCR; TCRdb holds only in-frame clones, not every one. The data contain about 94,000 clones, 80% of them singletons. Sequenced material: peripheral blood. These receptors were collected from a woman of 80 years or more with acute or convalescent COVID-19. The CDR3 runs from the conserved cysteine through the conserved F or W. Each record gives: clone size, D gene, J gene, CDR3 length, V gene, CDR3 protein, CDR3 DNA. D genes are given only for firm matches. The size entry is marked missing in some rows and otherwise reads once, few, many or a size class.

clone_size: NA; d_call: TRBD1; j_call: TRBJ1-2; cdr3_length: 15; v_call: TRBV4-2; cdr3_aa: CASSQEGQGGYGYTF; cdr3_nt: TGTGCCAGCAGCCAAGAGGGACAGGGAGGCTATGGCTACACCTTC
clone_size: NA; d_call: NA; j_call: TRBJ2-1; cdr3_length: 15; v_call: TRBV19; cdr3_aa: CATRRNRDSYNEQFF; cdr3_nt: TGTGCCACCCGAAGGAACAGGGATTCCTACAATGAGCAGTTCTTC
clone_size: NA; d_call: TRBD1; j_call: TRBJ2-1; cdr3_length: 14; v_call: TRBV6-5; cdr3_aa: CASRQGAIYNEQFF; cdr3_nt: TGTGCCAGCAGGCAGGGGGCAATCTACAATGAGCAGTTCTTC
clone_size: NA; d_call: NA; j_call: TRBJ2-5; cdr3_length: 14; v_call: TRBV3-1/TRBV3-2; cdr3_aa: CASSHSAGRGTQYF; cdr3_nt: TGTGCCAGCAGCCATTCGGCAGGGCGGGGGACCCAGTACTTC
clone_size: NA; d_call: TRBD1; j_call: TRBJ2-5; cdr3_length: 13; v_call: TRBV19; cdr3_aa: CASRRQGQETQYF; cdr3_nt: TGTGCCAGCAGGAGACAGGGGCAAGAGACCCAGTACTTC
clone_size: NA; d_call: TRBD1; j_call: TRBJ2-4; cdr3_length: 16; v_call: TRBV16; cdr3_aa: CASSPRTGLAKNIQYF; cdr3_nt: TGTGCCAGCAGCCCCCGGACAGGCTTAGCCAAAAACATTCAGTACTTC
clone_size: few; d_call: NA; j_call: TRBJ1-1; cdr3_length: 13; v_call: TRBV21-1; cdr3_aa: CASKRRMNTEAFF; cdr3_nt: TGTGCCAGCAAGCGAAGAATGAACACTGAAGCTTTCTTT
clone_size: once; d_call: TRBD1; j_call: TRBJ1-5; cdr3_length: 14; v_call: TRBV6-5; cdr3_aa: CASSRQGVGQPQHF; cdr3_nt: TGTGCCAGCAGCCGACAGGGGGTCGGACAGCCCCAGCATTTT
clone_size: NA; d_call: TRBD1; j_call: TRBJ1-6; cdr3_length: 13; v_call: TRBV19; cdr3_aa: CASTQDRGQPLHF; cdr3_nt: TGTGCCAGTACCCAGGACAGGGGGCAGCCCCTCCACTTT
clone_size: NA; d_call: TRBD1; j_call: TRBJ2-4; cdr3_length: 18; v_call: TRBV4-2; cdr3_aa: CASSHGTGGLLAKNIQYF; cdr3_nt: TGTGCCAGCAGCCATGGGACAGGGGGGCTGCTAGCCAAAAACATTCAGTACTTC
clone_size: NA; d_call: NA; j_call: TRBJ2-5; cdr3_length: 12; v_call: TRBV7-2; cdr3_aa: CASSSTRSTQYF; cdr3_nt: TGTGCCAGCAGCTCCACTAGATCGACCCAGTACTTC
clone_size: few; d_call: NA; j_call: TRBJ2-7; cdr3_length: 11; v_call: TRBV29-1; cdr3_aa: CSVLQGYEQYF; cdr3_nt: TGCAGCGTTTTACAGGGCTACGAGCAGTACTTC
clone_size: NA; d_call: TRBD2; j_call: TRBJ2-1; cdr3_length: 18; v_call: TRBV14; cdr3_aa: CASSQDLASGRFYNEQFF; cdr3_nt: TGTGCCAGCAGCCAAGATCTGGCTAGCGGGAGATTCTACAATGAGCAGTTCTTC
clone_size: NA; d_call: NA; j_call: TRBJ1-5; cdr3_length: 16; v_call: TRBV30; cdr3_aa: CAWSVWGQGKNQPQHF; cdr3_nt: TGTGCCTGGAGTGTATGGGGACAAGGGAAGAATCAGCCCCAGCATTTT
clone_size: NA; d_call: TRBD2; j_call: TRBJ2-5; cdr3_length: 15; v_call: TRBV7-7; cdr3_aa: CASSLVSGGPGSQYF; cdr3_nt: TGTGCCAGCAGCTTAGTCAGCGGGGGCCCTGGGTCCCAGTACTTC
clone_size: NA; d_call: TRBD1; j_call: TRBJ2-7; cdr3_length: 13; v_call: TRBV29-1; cdr3_aa: CSVSNGQGYEQYF; cdr3_nt: TGCAGCGTTTCAAATGGACAGGGATACGAGCAGTACTTC
clone_size: NA; d_call: TRBD2; j_call: TRBJ2-1; cdr3_length: 21; v_call: TRBV9; cdr3_aa: CASSPHIRSLLERGTGDEQFF; cdr3_nt: TGTGCCAGCAGCCCACATATCCGCTCGCTCCTTGAGCGGGGGACCGGAGATGAGCAGTTCTTC
clone_size: NA; d_call: NA; j_call: TRBJ1-4; cdr3_length: 15; v_call: TRBV5-1; cdr3_aa: CASSSIQGTNEKLFF; cdr3_nt: TGCGCCAGCAGCTCAATACAGGGAACTAATGAAAAACTGTTTTTT
clone_size: NA; d_call: TRBD1; j_call: TRBJ1-6; cdr3_length: 19; v_call: TRBV5-6; cdr3_aa: CASSLLGQGVSSYNSPLHF; cdr3_nt: TGTGCCAGCAGCCTCCTTGGGCAGGGGGTGAGCTCCTATAATTCACCCCTCCACTTT
clone_size: NA; d_call: NA; j_call: TRBJ2-3; cdr3_length: 17; v_call: TRBV20-1; cdr3_aa: CSASSVGAVGPTDTQYF; cdr3_nt: TGCAGTGCTAGTAGCGTGGGAGCGGTCGGTCCCACAGATACGCAGTATTTT